These 9 T cell receptor beta chains share one sample of origin, sequenced in a study of tumor and adjacent non-tumor tissue in lung cancer. The library came from three nested PCR rounds adapted from ARM-PCR protocols. One entry per CDR3 protein results from TCRdb running MiXCR on the multiplex PCR reads. The repertoire holds 60,000 to 65,000 distinct CDR3 sequences, with about 63% as singletons. No cell sorting was done before RNA was extracted from the tissue. Distant lung tissue was collected more than 3 cm away from the tumor edge. The source material was distant non-tumor lung tissue. These receptors all stem from a man aged 65 to 79 with non-small cell lung cancer.

The chain's CDR3 is CASSNLPGRYHTDTQYF. The CDR3 DNA reads as TGTGCCAGCAGTAACCTTCCCGGGCGCTATCACACAGATACGCAGTATTTT. The genes are TRBV6-5 and TRBJ2-3; D is uncertain. Germline loops: CDR1 MNHEY, CDR2 SVGAGI. With 5 bases removed from V and 2 bases from J, the gap between germline ends came to 20 bases. This CDR3 spans 17 amino acids.

Comment on this clonotype: Possible read error: a much larger clone is one base away. The chain uses TRBV6-1 and TRBJ2-1, with 8 bases fitting TRBD1. CDR1 is MNHNS and CDR2 is SASEGT in the germline V gene. The CDR3 spans 15 residues. The CDR3 DNA sequence: TGTGCCAGCAGTAACAGGGGGGAGGCCTACAATGAGCAGCTCTTC. This codes for CASSNRGEAYNEQLF.

On this clonotype: The junction differs from germline at one of its ends, possibly a read error. The J gene is TRBJ1-1, the V gene TRBV11-2; D not resolved. This CDR3 has 12 amino acids. From germline, CDR1 is SGHAT and CDR2 FQNNGV. The CDR3 DNA sequence: TGTGCCAGCAGCTTACAGAGCACTGAAGCTTCCTTT. This gives the protein CASSLQSTEASF.

A few counts support this clonotype. The V gene is TRBV11-2, the J gene TRBJ2-7, with D perhaps matching TRBD1 (5 bases). The CDR3 extends over 16 amino acids. The V gene's germline CDR1 is SGHAT and CDR2 FQNNGV. Trimming cost V 4 bases and J 1 base, with 17 bases left between them. The CDR3 sequence: CASSSTHWKGSYEQYF. CDR3 DNA: TGTGCCAGCAGCTCAACTCACTGGAAGGGGTCCTACGAGCAGTACTTC.

The V call is TRBV24-1, the J call TRBJ2-3, with D possibly being TRBD2 (5 bases). The length of the CDR3 is 14 residues. The V end lost 6 bases, the J end lost 0 bases, and 9 bases lay between the germline ends. The V gene's germline CDR1 is KGHDR and CDR2 SFDVKD. DNA of the CDR3: TGTGCCACCAGTACTCGGACTAGCACAGATACGCAGTATTTT. Amino acid sequence: CATSTRTSTDTQYF.

This clonotype was detected many times. V usage is TRBV10-3 and J usage is TRBJ2-1; D gene unclear. The length of the CDR3 is 13 residues. From germline, CDR1 is ENHRY and CDR2 SYGVKD. V lost 8 bases to trimming and J lost 6 bases, with 14 bases between them. CDR3 DNA sequence: TGTGCCATCGGGCAGTCGCTCAGCAATGAGCAGTTCTTC. Translating gives CAIGQSLSNEQFF.

This clonotype was counted a few times. Since a much larger clone is just one base distant, this may be a read error. J is TRBJ2-3 and V is TRBV10-3; D may correspond to TRBD1 or TRBD2 (5 bases each). Trimming shortened V by 0 bases and J by 6 bases, and 19 bases separated the two germline ends. Germline V gene lookup returns CDR1 ENHRY and CDR2 SYGVKD. This CDR3 is built from 17 residues. The CDR3 loop reads CAISESPSRDRWDTQYF. The CDR3 DNA reads TGTGCCATCAGTGAGTCTCCAAGCAGGGACCGCTGGGATACGCAGTATTTT.

About this clonotype itself: This may come from a read error, since a much larger clone is one base off. As the CDR3 is not closed by the conserved phenylalanine or tryptophan, this likely results from a read error. The chain combines TRBV5-4 with TRBJ1-1; D remains ambiguous. The CDR3 contains 13 residues. With 4 bases removed from V and 0 bases from J, the gap between germline ends came to 7 bases. Germline V lookup: CDR1 SGHNT, CDR2 YYREEE (reference sequence). CDR3 in amino acids: CASSPLMNTEAFI. The CDR3, as DNA: TGTGCCAGCAGCCCCCTTATGAACACTGAAGCTTTCATT.

This clonotype was seen once. The junction departs from germline at one end; a sequencing error may be responsible. This chain uses TRBV11-2 with TRBJ2-3; unclear D gene. The CDR3 is 16 residues long. Germline lookup yields CDR1 SGHAT and CDR2 FQNNGV. Here the CDR3 reads CASSPPGLGPADTQCF. CDR3 sequence (DNA): TGTGCCAGCAGCCCCCCGGGCCTGGGCCCCGCAGATACGCAGTGTTTT.